These T cell receptor beta chains were read from a single sample in a study of cytomegalovirus exposure and HLA in healthy donors. Some clones are missing from TCRdb's copy, which holds only in-frame ones; the method was immunoSEQ multiplex PCR. The data show 200,000 to 250,000 clones, 82% seen once. The sequenced material came from PBMCs. These receptors were collected from a woman aged 40-49 years in good health and CMV-seropositive. Both conserved end residues are part of each CDR3. The D gene is left open where the match is weak. A clone size is listed for some rows: how often the clone was seen (once, few, many), or a class if it is expanded.

>-|TRBV5-1|-|TRBJ1-4
TGCGCCAGCAGCTTAGCCCGGGGGGCAACTAATGAAAAACTGTTTTTT
CASSLARGATNEKLFF
>-|TRBV6-5|-|TRBJ1-1
TGTGCCAGCAGTACACTAAGACAGGTAGCTGAAGCTTTCTTT
CASSTLRQVAEAFF
>-|TRBV18|-|TRBJ2-1
TGTGCCAGCTCACCAGGTAGTACAGTTAATAATGAGCAGTTCTTC
CASSPGSTVNNEQFF
>TRBD1|TRBV28|-|TRBJ1-2
TGTGCCAGCAGCCAGGGACAGGGAGGCTATGGCTACACCTTC
CASSQGQGGYGYTF
>TRBD1|TRBV29-1|-|TRBJ1-1
TGCAGCGTCCGAAGGGCAGGGGGCAGCGGCACTGAAGCTTTCTTT
CSVRRAGGSGTEAFF
>-|TRBV5-1|-|TRBJ2-7
TGCGCCAGCAGCCGAAACAATGGCGAGCAGTACTTC
CASSRNNGEQYF
>-|TRBV5-1|-|TRBJ2-7
TGCGCCAGCAGCTTGGCGGGTTTCTCCTACGAGCAGTACTTC
CASSLAGFSYEQYF
>-|TRBV7-9|-|TRBJ2-5
TGTGCCAGCAGCTTAGTCTACCAAGAGACCCAGTACTTC
CASSLVYQETQYF
>TRBD1|TRBV7-2|-|TRBJ2-5
TGTGCCAGCACCCTTCACGGACAGGTTCAAGAGACCCAGTACTTC
CASTLHGQVQETQYF
>-|TRBV7-2|few|TRBJ1-2
TGTGCCAGCAGCTTAGAAACAGGGAGTAATCTGAACTATGGCTACACCTTC
CASSLETGSNLNYGYTF
>TRBD1|TRBV7-9|-|TRBJ1-2
TGTGCCAGCAGCAATCCCGCGGGGACAGGGGTTGGCTACACCTTC
CASSNPAGTGVGYTF
>-|TRBV10-2|-|TRBJ2-1
TGCGCCAGCAGTGAGTCTGCCGTGGGCTTATACAATGAGCAGTTCTTC
CASSESAVGLYNEQFF
>TRBD1|TRBV7-9|once|TRBJ1-2
TGCGCCAGCAGCTCCGAGGTTGACAGGGGAAGTGGCTACACCTTC
CASSSEVDRGSGYTF
>-|TRBV7-3|few|TRBJ1-1
TGTGCCAGCAGCTTAAATCGAGGGGAGGGAGCTTTCTTT
CASSLNRGEGAFF
>-|TRBV9|-|TRBJ2-2
TGTGCCAGCAGGAGGGGGGGGGTGAACACCGGGGAGCTGTTTTTT
CASRRGGVNTGELFF
>-|TRBV6-1|few|TRBJ2-3
TGTGCCAGCAGTACCCACAGAGATACGCAGTATTTT
CASSTHRDTQYF
>-|TRBV7-8|-|TRBJ2-3
TGTGCCAGCAGCCCTCAGGGCCCAACGGCGGCTACAGATACGCAGTATTTT
CASSPQGPTAATDTQYF
>-|TRBV6-6|-|TRBJ2-3
TGTGCCAGCAGCCTGAGTGGGGGCCTATATACGCAGTATTTT
CASSLSGGLYTQYF
>TRBD1|TRBV5-8|-|TRBJ1-3
TGTGCCAGCAGCTACTCCGCAGGGGGTTCCGGAAACACCATATATTTT
CASSYSAGGSGNTIYF
>-|TRBV19|-|TRBJ2-7
TGTGCCAGTAGTCTAAGGGACTCCGCCTACGAGCAGTACTTC
CASSLRDSAYEQYF
>TRBD2|TRBV15|few|TRBJ2-1
TGTGCCACCAGCAGAGAGCGGGGGGGGACTTACAATGAGCAGTTCTTC
CATSRERGGTYNEQFF
>-|TRBV29-1|-|TRBJ1-2
TGCAGCGTTGAGGGGTTAGGGGGTAATAACTATGGCTACACCTTC
CSVEGLGGNNYGYTF